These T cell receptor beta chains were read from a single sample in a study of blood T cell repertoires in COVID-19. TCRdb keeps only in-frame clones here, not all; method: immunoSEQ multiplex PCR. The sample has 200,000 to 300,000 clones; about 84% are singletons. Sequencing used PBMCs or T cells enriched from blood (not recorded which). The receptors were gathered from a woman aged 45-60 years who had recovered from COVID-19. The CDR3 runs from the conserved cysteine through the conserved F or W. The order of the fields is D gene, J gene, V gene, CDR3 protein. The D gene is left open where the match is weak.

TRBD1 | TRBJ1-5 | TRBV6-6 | CASSRQGLRNNQPQHF
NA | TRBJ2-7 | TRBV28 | CASRPRGYEQYF
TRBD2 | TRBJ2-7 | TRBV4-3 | CASSQEGGNEQYF
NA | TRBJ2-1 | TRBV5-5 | CASSFRGSSYNEQFF
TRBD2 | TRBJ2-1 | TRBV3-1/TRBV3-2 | CASSPTSGRDMVEQFF
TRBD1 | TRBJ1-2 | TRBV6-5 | CASSLSRRQGADGYTF
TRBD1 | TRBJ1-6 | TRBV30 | CAWSGGQGNSPLHF
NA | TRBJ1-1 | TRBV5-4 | CASSLDRLMNTEAFF
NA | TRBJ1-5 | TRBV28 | CASSTFGRAFQPQHF
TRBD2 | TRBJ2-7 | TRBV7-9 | CASSFKGASGAHEQYF
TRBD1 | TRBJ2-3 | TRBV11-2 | CASSLGPGQGTDTQYF
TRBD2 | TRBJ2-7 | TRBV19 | CASSILAGVHEQYF
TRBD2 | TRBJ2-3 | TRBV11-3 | CASSPGLAADTQYF
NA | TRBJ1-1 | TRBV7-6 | CASSLGGVAGSMTEAFF
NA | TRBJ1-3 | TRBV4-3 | CASSQGTPSGNTIYF
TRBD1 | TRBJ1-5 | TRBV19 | CASSPGQGLRGYQPQHF
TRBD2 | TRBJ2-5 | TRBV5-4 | CASSLGLAGGETQYF